Following are 15 T cell receptor beta chains from one sample sequenced in a study of vaccination effects on CD4 cells after COVID-19. With more than 9 days of culture completed, CD4+ T cells were isolated. No antigens are known for them. Profiled with immunoSEQ multiplex PCR; TCRdb holds only in-frame clones, not every one. Of 70,000 or so clones listed, 77% were seen once; the top ten hold about 1.9%. The sample here was CD4+ T cells from PBMCs cultured without peptide, taken before COVID-19 vaccination. The receptors derive from a human donor who received a COVID-19 vaccine.

V and J are TRBV4-1 and TRBJ2-3; 8 nucleotides align to TRBD2. Per germline, CDR1 MGHRA and CDR2 YSYEKL. The CDR3 contains 22 residues. V dropped 0 bases and J dropped 3; count of bases not matched to a gene: 23. CDR3 bases: TGCGCCAGCAGCCAAGAGTTCAGAGCAGTAGGATGGTGGCGGGGGGAAACAGATACGCAGTATTTT. This encodes CASSQEFRAVGWWRGETDTQYF.

The CDR3 here is CASSERGGFQETQYF. CDR3 bases: TGCGCCAGCAGTGAGCGGGGGGGCTTCCAAGAGACCCAGTACTTC. The chain uses TRBV10-1 and TRBJ2-5, with 8 bases aligning to TRBD2. The CDR3 runs to 15 residues. V trimming: 2 bases; J trimming: 1 base; junction bases outside the gene matches: 3. Germline CDR1 WNHNN, CDR2 SYGVQD (reference sequence).

This clone was counted only a few times. The rearrangement joins TRBV7-8 to TRBJ1-2; D unclear. Germline V lookup: CDR1 SGHVS, CDR2 FQNEAQ. CDR3 size: 14 residues. Trimming stripped 1 base from V and 0 bases from J, with 6 bases between. CDR3: CASSLGPTNYGYTF. In DNA, the CDR3 is TGTGCCAGCAGCTTAGGGCCGACTAACTATGGCTACACCTTC.

This chain joins TRBV5-6 and TRBJ1-5; no definite D call. The CDR3 has 16 residues. Per germline, CDR1 SGHDT and CDR2 YYEEEE. V lost 2 bases to trimming and J lost 1 base, with 13 bases between them. This chain's CDR3 is CASSFSSVMSNQPQHF. Written as DNA, the CDR3 is TGTGCCAGCAGCTTCTCTTCGGTGATGAGCAATCAGCCCCAGCATTTT.

The rearrangement uses TRBV5-6 and TRBJ1-1; the D is unclear. CDR1 SGHDT and CDR2 YYEEEE come from the germline V gene. The CDR3 consists of 14 residues. Deletions cut 4 bases from V and 5 bases from J, with 15 bases between. Written as DNA, the CDR3 is TGTGCCAGCAGCCCAACGCACGGTTTTACTGAAGCTTTCTTT. Its protein is CASSPTHGFTEAFF.

The rearrangement joins TRBV14 to TRBJ2-7; 8 bases agree with TRBD2. The J segment lost 0 bases and the V segment lost 4 bases, leaving 5 bases of the junction unmatched. The CDR3 has 15 amino acids. Germline CDR1 and CDR2: SGHDN and FVKESK. CDR3 bases: TGTGCCAGCAGCCCGGGGGGGGGCCCCTCCTACGAGCAGTACGTC. This codes for CASSPGGGPSYEQYV.

This clone was recorded only once. The genes are TRBV14 and TRBJ2-1; a possible D gene is TRBD1 (6 bases). The V gene's germline CDR1 is SGHDN and CDR2 FVKESK. This CDR3 contains 14 residues. Trimming left V 8 bases short and J 0 bases short, with 11 bases between. The CDR3 DNA follows: TGTGCCAGCGGCACGGACAGCTCCTACAATGAGCAGTTCTTC. It translates to CASGTDSSYNEQFF.

The chain carries TRBV5-1 and TRBJ1-4; D may be TRBD1 (6 bases). Germline V gene sequence: CDR1 SGHRS, CDR2 YFSETQ. This CDR3 comprises 15 residues. Trimming stripped 4 bases from V and 1 base from J, with 11 bases between. The CDR3 DNA reads TGCGCCAGCAGCCCGATGACAGGAACTAATGAAAAACTGTTTTTT. Amino acid sequence: CASSPMTGTNEKLFF.

The chain couples TRBV5-8 to TRBJ2-7; 7 nucleotides align to TRBD1. Looked up from germline, CDR1 is SGHTS and CDR2 is YDEGEE. With V trimmed by 5 bases and J by 2 bases, 10 bases remained unmatched. CDR3 length equals 15 residues. The CDR3 here is CASSNRGSPPYEQYV. In DNA form, the CDR3 reads TGTGCCAGCAGTAACAGGGGATCACCCCCCTACGAGCAGTACGTC.

V gene TRBV7-3 combines with J gene TRBJ2-2; D may be TRBD1 or TRBD2 (5 bases each). Looked up from germline, CDR1 is SGHTA and CDR2 is FQGTGA. Trimming removed 2 bases at V and 4 bases at J, with 11 bases between. The CDR3 has 15 amino acids. DNA of the CDR3: TGTGCCAGCAGCTTAGGGTGGGGGACCACCGGGGAGCTGTTTTTT. Translated, it gives CASSLGWGTTGELFF.

This rearrangement joins TRBV2 to TRBJ1-5; no clear D. The CDR3 length is 11 residues. Germline V gene data show CDR1 as SNHLY and CDR2 as FYNNEI. The germline V and J ends were trimmed by 6 bases and 8 bases, with 8 bases remaining between them. CDR3 protein: CASRGLEPQHF. The CDR3 DNA is TGTGCCAGCAGGGGCCTCGAGCCCCAGCATTTT.

CDR3 sequence reads: CASSRAGGSGNTIYF. Here the CDR3 DNA reads TGTGCCAGCAGCCGGGCAGGGGGCTCTGGAAACACCATATATTTT. V and J are TRBV3-1 (or the pseudogene TRBV3-2) and TRBJ1-3; 7 bases are shared with TRBD1. Per the germline V gene, CDR1 is LGHDT and CDR2 is YNNKEL (reference sequence). Trimming removed 4 bases from V and 0 bases from J; junction bases left unmatched: 3. This CDR3 spans 15 amino acids.

The rearrangement links TRBV7-3 to TRBJ2-1; 9 nucleotides agree with TRBD2. With 0 bases clipped from V and 3 bases from J, the junction kept 3 bases outside the gene matches. Germline-derived CDR1 and CDR2 are SGHTA and FQGTGA. The CDR3 length is 16 residues. The CDR3 DNA reads TGTGCCAGCAGCTTAACGGTAGCGGGGGTCTACAATGAGCAGTTCTTC. This gives the protein CASSLTVAGVYNEQFF.

This clone was found a few times. This chain links TRBV10-1 with TRBJ1-5, with D hard to call. Per germline, CDR1 WNHNN and CDR2 SYGVQD (reference sequence). V shed 9 bases and J shed 2 bases, with 11 bases lying between them. CDR3 size: 13 residues. CDR3 protein: CASSREGNQPQHF. The CDR3, as DNA: TGCGCCAGTTCCCGGGAGGGCAATCAGCCCCAGCATTTT.

The CDR3 region is CASSRQGPYGYTF. CDR3 nucleotides: TGTGCCAGCAGCCGACAGGGCCCCTATGGCTACACCTTC. V usage is TRBV5-6 and J usage is TRBJ1-2, with 7 bases identical to TRBD1. Looked up from germline, CDR1 is SGHDT and CDR2 is YYEEEE. V shed 4 bases, J shed 4 bases, and the junction held 4 bases outside the gene matches. This CDR3 is 13 amino acids long.